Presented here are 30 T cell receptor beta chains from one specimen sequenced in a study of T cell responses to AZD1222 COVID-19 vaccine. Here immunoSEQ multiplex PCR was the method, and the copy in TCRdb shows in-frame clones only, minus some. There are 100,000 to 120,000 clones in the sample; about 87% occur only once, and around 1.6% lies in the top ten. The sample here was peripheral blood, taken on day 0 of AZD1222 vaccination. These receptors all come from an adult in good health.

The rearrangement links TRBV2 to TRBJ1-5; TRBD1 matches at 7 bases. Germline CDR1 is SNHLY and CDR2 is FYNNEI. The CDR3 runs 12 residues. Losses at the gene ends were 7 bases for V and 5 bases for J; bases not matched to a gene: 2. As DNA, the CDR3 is TGTGCCAGCAATGGACAGGATCAGCCCCAGCATTTT. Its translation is CASNGQDQPQHF.

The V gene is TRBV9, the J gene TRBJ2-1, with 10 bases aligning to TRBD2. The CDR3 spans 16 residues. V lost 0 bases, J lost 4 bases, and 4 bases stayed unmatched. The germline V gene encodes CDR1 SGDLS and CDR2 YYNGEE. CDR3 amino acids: CASSVVSSGGYNEQFF. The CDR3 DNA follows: TGTGCCAGCAGCGTAGTTTCTAGCGGGGGTTACAATGAGCAGTTCTTC.

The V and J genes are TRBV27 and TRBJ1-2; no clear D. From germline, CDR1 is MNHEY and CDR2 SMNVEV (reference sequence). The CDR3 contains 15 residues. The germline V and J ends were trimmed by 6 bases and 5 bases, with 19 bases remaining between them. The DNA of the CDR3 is TGTGCCAGCAGCCCCCTCCCCGGAGGCGGTTATGGCTACACCTTC. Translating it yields CASSPLPGGGYGYTF.

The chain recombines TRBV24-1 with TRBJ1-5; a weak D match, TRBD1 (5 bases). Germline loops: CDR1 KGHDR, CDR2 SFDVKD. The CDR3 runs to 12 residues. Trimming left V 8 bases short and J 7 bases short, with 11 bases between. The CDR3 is CATTSGSQPQHF. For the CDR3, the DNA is TGTGCCACCACTTCAGGGAGCCAGCCCCAGCATTTT.

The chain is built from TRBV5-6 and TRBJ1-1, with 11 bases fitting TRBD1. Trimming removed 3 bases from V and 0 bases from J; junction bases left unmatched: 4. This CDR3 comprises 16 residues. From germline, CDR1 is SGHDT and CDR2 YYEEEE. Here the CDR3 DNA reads TGTGCCAGCAGCTCCGGACAGGGGGCCTTGAACACTGAAGCTTTCTTT. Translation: CASSSGQGALNTEAFF.

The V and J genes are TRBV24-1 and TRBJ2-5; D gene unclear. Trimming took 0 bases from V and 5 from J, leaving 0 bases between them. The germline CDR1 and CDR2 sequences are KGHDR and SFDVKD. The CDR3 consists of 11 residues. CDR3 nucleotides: TGTGCCACCAGTGATTTGGAGACCCAGTACTTC. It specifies CATSDLETQYF.

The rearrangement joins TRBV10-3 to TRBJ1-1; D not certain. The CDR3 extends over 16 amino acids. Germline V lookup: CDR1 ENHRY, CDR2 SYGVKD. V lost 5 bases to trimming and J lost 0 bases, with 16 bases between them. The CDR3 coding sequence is TGTGCCATCAGTCCCGGGGAGGGTGCCCTGAACACTGAAGCTTTCTTT. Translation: CAISPGEGALNTEAFF.

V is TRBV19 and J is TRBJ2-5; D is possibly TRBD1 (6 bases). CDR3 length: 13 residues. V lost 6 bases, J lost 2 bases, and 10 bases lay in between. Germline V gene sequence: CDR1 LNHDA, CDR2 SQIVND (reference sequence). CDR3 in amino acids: CASRPTGQETQYF. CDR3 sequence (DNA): TGTGCCAGTAGACCGACAGGACAAGAGACCCAGTACTTC.

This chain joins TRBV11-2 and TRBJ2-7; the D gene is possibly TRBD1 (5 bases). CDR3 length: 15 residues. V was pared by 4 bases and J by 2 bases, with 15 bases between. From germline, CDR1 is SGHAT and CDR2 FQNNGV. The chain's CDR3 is CASSSTRDSPYEQYF. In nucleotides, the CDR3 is TGTGCCAGCAGCTCAACCAGAGACAGCCCCTACGAGCAGTACTTC.

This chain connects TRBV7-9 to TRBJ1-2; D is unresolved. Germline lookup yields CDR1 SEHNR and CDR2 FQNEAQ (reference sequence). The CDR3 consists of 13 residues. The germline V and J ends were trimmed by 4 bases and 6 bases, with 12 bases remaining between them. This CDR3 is CASSSPVRDGYTF. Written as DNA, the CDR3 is TGTGCCAGCAGCTCCCCCGTGAGGGATGGCTACACCTTC.

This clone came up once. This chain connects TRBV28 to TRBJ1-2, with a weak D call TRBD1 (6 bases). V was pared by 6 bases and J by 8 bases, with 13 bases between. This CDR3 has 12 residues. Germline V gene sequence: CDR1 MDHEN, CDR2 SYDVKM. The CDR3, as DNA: TGTGCCAGCAGCCTCCTCCAGGGGGGCTACACCTTC. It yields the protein CASSLLQGGYTF.

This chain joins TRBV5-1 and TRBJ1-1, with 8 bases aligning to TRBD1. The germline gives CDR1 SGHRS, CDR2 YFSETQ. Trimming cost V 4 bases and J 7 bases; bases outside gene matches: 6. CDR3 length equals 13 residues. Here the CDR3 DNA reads TGCGCCAGCAGCCTGGACAGGGTGGTTGAAGCTTTCTTT. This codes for CASSLDRVVEAFF.

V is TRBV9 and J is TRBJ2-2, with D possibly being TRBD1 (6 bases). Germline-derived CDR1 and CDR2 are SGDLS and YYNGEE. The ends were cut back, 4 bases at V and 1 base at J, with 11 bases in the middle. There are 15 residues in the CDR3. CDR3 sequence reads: CASSLGQRNTGELFF. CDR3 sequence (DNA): TGTGCCAGCAGCTTAGGACAGAGGAACACCGGGGAGCTGTTTTTT.

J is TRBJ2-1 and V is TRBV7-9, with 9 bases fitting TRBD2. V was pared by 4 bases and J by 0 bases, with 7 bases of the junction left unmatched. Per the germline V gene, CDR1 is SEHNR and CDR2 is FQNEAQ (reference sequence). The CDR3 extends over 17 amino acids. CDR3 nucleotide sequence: TGTGCCAGCAGCTCGATAGCGGGAGCTAGCTCCTACAATGAGCAGTTCTTC. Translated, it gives CASSSIAGASSYNEQFF.

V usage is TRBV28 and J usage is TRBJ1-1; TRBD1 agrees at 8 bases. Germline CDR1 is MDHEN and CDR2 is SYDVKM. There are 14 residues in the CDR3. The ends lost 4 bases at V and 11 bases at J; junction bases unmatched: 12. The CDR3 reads CASSWGDRQTVAFF. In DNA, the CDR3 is TGTGCCAGCAGTTGGGGGGACAGGCAAACCGTGGCTTTCTTT.

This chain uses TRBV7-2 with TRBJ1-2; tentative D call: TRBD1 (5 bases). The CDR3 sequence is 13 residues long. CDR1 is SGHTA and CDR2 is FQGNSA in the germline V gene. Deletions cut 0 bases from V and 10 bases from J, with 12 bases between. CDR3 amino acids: CASSLARVSDYTF. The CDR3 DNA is TGTGCCAGCAGCTTAGCCAGGGTTAGCGACTACACCTTC.

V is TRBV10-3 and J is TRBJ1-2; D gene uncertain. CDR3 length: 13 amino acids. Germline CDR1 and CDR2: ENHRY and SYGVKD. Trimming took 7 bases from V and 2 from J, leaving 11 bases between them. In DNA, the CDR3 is TGTGCCATCACCCTGGACGTCAACTATGGCTACACCTTC. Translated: CAITLDVNYGYTF.

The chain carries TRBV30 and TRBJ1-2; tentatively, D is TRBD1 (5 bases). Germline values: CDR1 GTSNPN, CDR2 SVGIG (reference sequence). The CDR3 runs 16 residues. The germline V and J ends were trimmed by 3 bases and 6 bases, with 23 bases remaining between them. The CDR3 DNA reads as TGTGCCTGGAGCGGACACCCAAAAACTCCAGATGATGGCTACACCTTC. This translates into CAWSGHPKTPDDGYTF.

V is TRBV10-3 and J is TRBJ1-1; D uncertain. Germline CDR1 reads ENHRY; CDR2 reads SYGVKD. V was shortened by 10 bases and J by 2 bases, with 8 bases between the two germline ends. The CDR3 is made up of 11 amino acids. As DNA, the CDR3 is TGTGCCACGGAGGAAAACACTGAAGCTTTCTTT. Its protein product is CATEENTEAFF.

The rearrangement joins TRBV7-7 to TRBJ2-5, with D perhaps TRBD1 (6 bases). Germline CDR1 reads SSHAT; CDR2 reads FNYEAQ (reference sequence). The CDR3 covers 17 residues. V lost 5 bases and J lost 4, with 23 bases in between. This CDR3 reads CASSRAAGTLRGETQYF. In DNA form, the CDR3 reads TGTGCCAGCAGCCGAGCCGCCGGGACACTAAGGGGAGAGACCCAGTACTTC.

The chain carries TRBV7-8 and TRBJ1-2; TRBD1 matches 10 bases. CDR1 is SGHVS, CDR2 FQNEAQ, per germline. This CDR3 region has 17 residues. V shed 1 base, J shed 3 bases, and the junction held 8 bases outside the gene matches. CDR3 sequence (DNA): TGTGCCAGCAGCTTAGGGACAGGGGGGTTAAAGGACTATGGCTACACCTTC. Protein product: CASSLGTGGLKDYGYTF.

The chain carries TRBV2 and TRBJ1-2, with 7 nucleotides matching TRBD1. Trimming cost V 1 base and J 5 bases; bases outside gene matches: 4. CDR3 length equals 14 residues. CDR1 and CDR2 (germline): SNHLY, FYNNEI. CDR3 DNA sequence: TGTGCCAGCAGTGAAGAGGGGGCCCAGTATGGCTACACCTTC. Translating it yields CASSEEGAQYGYTF.

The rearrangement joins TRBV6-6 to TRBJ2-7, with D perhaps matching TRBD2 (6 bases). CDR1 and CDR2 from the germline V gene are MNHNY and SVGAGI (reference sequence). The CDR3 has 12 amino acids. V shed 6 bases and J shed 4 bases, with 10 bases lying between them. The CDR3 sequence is CASRAGRYEQYF. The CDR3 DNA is TGTGCCAGCAGGGCAGGGAGGTACGAGCAGTACTTC.

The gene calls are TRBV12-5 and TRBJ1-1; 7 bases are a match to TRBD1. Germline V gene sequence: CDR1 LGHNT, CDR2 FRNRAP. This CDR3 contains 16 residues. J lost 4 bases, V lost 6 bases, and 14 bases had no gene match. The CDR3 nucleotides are TGTGCTAGTGGAACCGACAGGGCCCTGCTTCGCACTGAAGCTTTCTTT. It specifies CASGTDRALLRTEAFF.

CDR3 DNA: TGTGCCACCAGCAGGGCGGGGGATCCTGCCCTCGACTATGGCTACACCTTC. It translates to CATSRAGDPALDYGYTF. This chain connects TRBV15 to TRBJ1-2; D is perhaps TRBD1 (5 bases). The CDR3 totals 17 residues. Trimming removed 3 bases from V and 3 bases from J, with 20 bases in between. Germline values: CDR1 LNHNV, CDR2 YYDKDF (reference sequence). Drawing the rest from reference TRBV15 and TRBJ1-2, the complete variable domain is DAMVIQNPRYQVTQFGKPVTLSCSQTLNHNVMYWYQQKSSQAPKLLFHYYDKDFNNEADTPDNFQSRRPNTSFCFLDIRSPGLGDTAMYLCATSRAGDPALDYGYTFGSGTRLTVV.

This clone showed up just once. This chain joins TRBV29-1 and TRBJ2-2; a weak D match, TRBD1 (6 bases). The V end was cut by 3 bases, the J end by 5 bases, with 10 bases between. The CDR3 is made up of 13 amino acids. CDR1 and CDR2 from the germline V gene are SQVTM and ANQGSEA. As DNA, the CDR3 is TGCAGCGTTGAGCAGGGGCTGACCGGGGAGCTGTTTTTT. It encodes CSVEQGLTGELFF.

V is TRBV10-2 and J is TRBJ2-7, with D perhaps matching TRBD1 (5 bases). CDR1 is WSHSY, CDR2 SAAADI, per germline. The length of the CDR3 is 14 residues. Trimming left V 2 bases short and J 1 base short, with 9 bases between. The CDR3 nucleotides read TGCGCCAGCAGTGAGAGGGGCGCATCCTACGAGCAGTACTTC. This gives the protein CASSERGASYEQYF.

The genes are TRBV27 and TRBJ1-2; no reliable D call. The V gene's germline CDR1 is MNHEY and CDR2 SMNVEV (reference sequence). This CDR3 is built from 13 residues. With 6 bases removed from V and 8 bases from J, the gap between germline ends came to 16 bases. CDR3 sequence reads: CASRGRPIGGYTF. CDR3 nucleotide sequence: TGTGCCAGCAGAGGCAGGCCGATAGGAGGCTACACCTTC.

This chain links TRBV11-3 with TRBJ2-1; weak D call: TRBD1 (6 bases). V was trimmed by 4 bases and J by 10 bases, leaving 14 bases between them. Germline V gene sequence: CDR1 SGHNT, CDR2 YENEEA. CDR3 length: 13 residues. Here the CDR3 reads CASSSRQVGEQFF. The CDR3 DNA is TGTGCCAGCAGCTCCCGACAGGTAGGGGAGCAGTTCTTC. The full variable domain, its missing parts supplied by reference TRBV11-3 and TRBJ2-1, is EAGVVQSPRYKIIEKKQPVAFWCNPISGHNTLYWYLQNLGQGPELLIRYENEEAVDDSQLPKDRFSAERLKGVDSTLKIQPAELGDSAVYLCASSSRQVGEQFFGPGTRLTVL.

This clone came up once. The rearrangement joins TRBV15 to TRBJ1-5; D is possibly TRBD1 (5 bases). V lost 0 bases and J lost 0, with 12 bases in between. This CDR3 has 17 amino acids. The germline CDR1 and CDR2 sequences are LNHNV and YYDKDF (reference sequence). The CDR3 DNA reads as TGTGCCACCAGCAGAGATAGGGCAGGGTATAGCAATCAGCCCCAGCATTTT. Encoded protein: CATSRDRAGYSNQPQHF.